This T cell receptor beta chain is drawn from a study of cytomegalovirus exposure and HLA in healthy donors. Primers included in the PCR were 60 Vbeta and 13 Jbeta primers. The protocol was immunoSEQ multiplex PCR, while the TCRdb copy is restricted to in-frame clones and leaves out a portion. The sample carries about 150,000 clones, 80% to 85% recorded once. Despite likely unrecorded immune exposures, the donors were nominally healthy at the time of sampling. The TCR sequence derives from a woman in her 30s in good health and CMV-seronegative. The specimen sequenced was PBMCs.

The CDR3 coding sequence is TGTGCCAGCAGCTTACGGACAGGGGGCGGAAATCAGCCCCAGCATTTT. Translating it yields CASSLRTGGGNQPQHF. The chain uses TRBV7-2 and TRBJ1-5, with TRBD1 matching 11 bases. With V trimmed by 2 bases and J by 4 bases, 4 bases remained unmatched. The CDR3 has 16 amino acids. Germline V CDR1 and CDR2: SGHTA, FQGNSA.